The 21 T cell receptor beta chains below all came from one sample that was sequenced in a study of beta chain features in type 1 diabetes. The antigens these receptors bind are not known. Reverse transcribing all isolated RNA meant expressed TCRB transcripts were sequenced. Repertoires were generated with immunoSEQ multiplex PCR, while TCRdb's copy carries only in-frame clones and drops some. The sample includes roughly 100,000 clones, 28% of them seen just once. Whole-study findings and limits: People with Type 1 diabetes carried modestly yet significantly shorter TCRB CDR3s in all four CD4+ subsets.

Input material: central memory CD4+ T cells from blood. Receptor source: a woman in her late teens or twenties with type 1 diabetes.

This clone has a handful of counts. This chain connects TRBV7-8 to TRBJ2-5; 12 bases align to TRBD1. Germline trimming cut 6 bases from V and 5 bases from J; bases unmatched to any gene: 4. CDR1 SGHVS and CDR2 FQNEAQ come from the germline V gene. This CDR3 spans 14 amino acids. CDR3 in amino acids: CASRSGTGGETQYF. The CDR3 DNA sequence: TGTGCCAGCAGATCCGGGACAGGGGGCGAGACCCAGTACTTC.

This clone turned up a few times. The V and J genes are TRBV2 and TRBJ1-1, with 7 positions matching TRBD1. J gave up 4 bases and V 6 bases, and 5 bases lay outside the gene matches. CDR3 length: 13 residues. Germline loops: CDR1 SNHLY, CDR2 FYNNEI. The CDR3 protein is CASRRQGSTEAFF. CDR3 DNA sequence: TGTGCCAGCAGAAGACAGGGATCCACTGAAGCTTTCTTT.

CDR3 bases: TGTGCCAGTCGCAGGGTAGGGTCCTCCTACGAGCAGTACTTC. It encodes CASRRVGSSYEQYF. The gene calls are TRBV19 and TRBJ2-7; D possibly corresponds to TRBD1 (5 bases). V lost 8 bases and J lost 0, with 14 bases in between. This CDR3 region has 14 residues. Germline V gives CDR1 LNHDA, CDR2 SQIVND (reference sequence).

In this sample, this clone turned up many times. The rearrangement joins TRBV10-3 to TRBJ2-5, with D perhaps TRBD2 (6 bases). Germline V gives CDR1 ENHRY, CDR2 SYGVKD. V lost 10 bases, J lost 4 bases, and 16 bases lay in between. The length of the CDR3 is 13 residues. CDR3 nucleotide sequence: TGTGCCAGCAAGAGGGGAGCGGGAGAGACCCAGTACTTC. Translation gives CASKRGAGETQYF.

Note on this clone: Other DNA sequences in this sample translate to the same CDR3. The chain has TRBV28 and TRBJ1-2; D is unclear. The germline CDR1 and CDR2 sequences are MDHEN and SYDVKM. The CDR3 consists of 13 residues. Between the trimmed V and J ends, which lost 5 bases and 0 bases, there was a span of 7 bases. CDR3 nucleotides: TGTGCCAGCAGTCTCAGAACTAACTATGGCTACACCTTC. It is translated as CASSLRTNYGYTF.

J is TRBJ2-3 and V is TRBV4-1; 7 bases line up with TRBD2. Germline V lookup: CDR1 MGHRA, CDR2 YSYEKL. Trimming removed 0 bases from V and 5 bases from J; junction bases left unmatched: 5. The CDR3 consists of 15 residues. Written as DNA, the CDR3 is TGCGCCAGCAGCCAAGAGGGCGGGAGAGGAGATACGCAGTATTTT. The encoded protein is CASSQEGGRGDTQYF.

The gene calls are TRBV18 and TRBJ1-1; TRBD1 matches 10 bases. Losses at the gene ends were 3 bases for V and 10 bases for J; bases not matched to a gene: 8. The CDR3 totals 14 residues. CDR1 and CDR2 (germline): KGHSH, LQKENI. The DNA of the CDR3 is TGTGCCAGCTCACCTAATCTCGGACAGGGGGGAGCTTTCTTT. Encoded protein: CASSPNLGQGGAFF. The full variable domain, rest sourced from reference TRBV18 and TRBJ1-1, is NAGVMQNPRHLVRRRGQEARLRCSPMKGHSHVYWYRQLPEEGLKFMVYLQKENIIDESGMPKERFSAEFPKEGPSILRIQQVVRGDSAAYFCASSPNLGQGGAFFGQGTRLTVV.

The chain combines TRBV29-1 with TRBJ1-4, with TRBD1 as a possible D gene (5 bases). The CDR3 is 12 amino acids. Trimming took 4 bases from V and 8 from J, leaving 11 bases between them. Germline V gene lookup returns CDR1 SQVTM and CDR2 ANQGSEA. The CDR3 coding sequence is TGCAGCGTTGGCGGGGGGAGCGAAAAACTGTTTTTT. It codes for CSVGGGSEKLFF.

This chain's CDR3 is CASSRRPGQGYEQYF. CDR3 coding DNA: TGTGCCAGCAGTCGCCGACCCGGACAGGGCTACGAGCAGTACTTC. V gene TRBV27 combines with J gene TRBJ2-7; 8 bases fit TRBD1. The J segment lost 3 bases and the V segment lost 5 bases, leaving 9 bases of the junction unmatched. This CDR3 is 15 amino acids long. Germline assignment: CDR1 MNHEY and CDR2 SMNVEV (reference sequence).

The genes are TRBV29-1 and TRBJ2-7; unclear D gene. V lost 6 bases and J lost 0, with 15 bases in between. This CDR3 has 14 amino acids. Germline V gene data show CDR1 as SQVTM and CDR2 as ANQGSEA. In nucleotides, the CDR3 is TGCAGCGTCCGTGACACCCTCTCCTCCTACGAGCAGTACTTC. Protein: CSVRDTLSSYEQYF.

The J gene is TRBJ2-3, the V gene TRBV19; D may be TRBD2 (5 bases). Trimming shortened V by 5 bases and J by 9 bases, and 12 bases separated the two germline ends. Germline assignment: CDR1 LNHDA and CDR2 SQIVND (reference sequence). This CDR3 is 12 amino acids long. The CDR3: CASSLREGTQYF. For the CDR3, the DNA is TGTGCCAGTAGTCTACGCGAGGGCACGCAGTATTTT.

This clone turned up a few times. This chain joins TRBV4-1 and TRBJ1-1, with a possible D match to TRBD1 (6 bases). V lost 0 bases and J lost 5, with 10 bases in between. The CDR3 has 14 residues. CDR1 is MGHRA and CDR2 is YSYEKL in the germline V gene. The CDR3: CASSQDGGRTEAFF. The CDR3, as DNA: TGCGCCAGCAGCCAAGACGGGGGGCGAACTGAAGCTTTCTTT.

The V call is TRBV18, the J call TRBJ2-7; TRBD1 matches at 9 bases. CDR3 length equals 15 residues. Germline V CDR1 and CDR2: KGHSH, LQKENI. V lost 3 bases, J lost 4 bases, and 7 bases stayed unmatched. The CDR3 DNA reads as TGTGCCAGCTCACCTAACGGACAGGGGATTTACGAGCAGTACGTC. Its protein is CASSPNGQGIYEQYV.

The chain recombines TRBV6-5 with TRBJ1-2, with 8 positions matching TRBD1. With V trimmed by 4 bases and J by 4 bases, 11 bases remained unmatched. Germline V gene lookup returns CDR1 MNHEY and CDR2 SVGAGI. The CDR3 runs to 16 residues. The CDR3 bases are TGTGCCAGCAGTTCCCGGACAGGGTCGGGTGGCTATGGCTACACCTTC. Translation: CASSSRTGSGGYGYTF.

The chain links TRBV11-3 to TRBJ2-1, with D uncertain. Trimming pared 4 bases from V and 13 bases from J, leaving 14 bases between. Germline V gives CDR1 SGHNT, CDR2 YENEEA. The CDR3 has 12 amino acids. CDR3 nucleotides: TGTGCCAGCAGCTCCCTTGACGGAGCCCAGTTCTTC. It yields the protein CASSSLDGAQFF.

CDR3 loop: CASSPGAGDTQYF. The CDR3 nucleotides are TGTGCCAGCTCACCAGGGGCTGGAGATACGCAGTATTTT. This chain uses TRBV18 with TRBJ2-3; tentative D call: TRBD1 (5 bases). This CDR3 has 13 residues. Trimming removed 2 bases from V and 5 bases from J, with 8 bases in between. The germline V gene encodes CDR1 KGHSH and CDR2 LQKENI.

The chain couples TRBV7-9 to TRBJ1-4, with 9 bases aligning to TRBD1. The CDR3 spans 16 residues. Germline CDR1 is SEHNR and CDR2 is FQNEAQ (reference sequence). The junction had 11 bases not matched to a gene; V was cut back by 5 bases and J by 7 bases. CDR3 DNA sequence: TGTGCCAGCAGCGGGAGACAGGGGGGAATCGGTGAAAAACTGTTTTTT. Its translation is CASSGRQGGIGEKLFF.

CDR3 protein: CASRETVNTEAFF. The CDR3 DNA sequence: TGTGCCAGTAGAGAAACGGTGAACACTGAAGCTTTCTTT. The chain has TRBV19 and TRBJ1-1; no firm D call. Trimming cost V 6 bases and J 0 bases, with 8 bases left between them. CDR1 is LNHDA, CDR2 SQIVND, per germline (reference sequence). CDR3 length: 13 residues.

This chain joins TRBV30 and TRBJ1-1; D gene uncertain. Trimming stripped 0 bases from V and 7 bases from J, with 6 bases between. CDR1 is GTSNPN and CDR2 is SVGIG in the germline V gene (reference sequence). This CDR3 region has 11 residues. The CDR3 nucleotides are TGTGCCTGGAGTGTAGGGAGTGAAGCTTTCTTT. Protein product: CAWSVGSEAFF.

The chain recombines TRBV6-5 with TRBJ2-3, with 9 bases that match TRBD1. CDR1 and CDR2 from the germline V gene are MNHEY and SVGAGI. J lost 3 bases, V lost 7 bases, and 8 bases had no gene match. This CDR3 comprises 15 residues. This chain's CDR3 is CASTPATGGTDTQYF. The DNA of the CDR3 is TGTGCCAGCACCCCTGCGACAGGGGGTACAGATACGCAGTATTTT.

This clone has only a few counts. The chain couples TRBV21-1 to TRBJ2-2; TRBD2, the table's D call, lacks a check against the DNA. TRBV21-1 is a known pseudogene. The CDR3 spans 20 residues. For the CDR3, the DNA is TGTGCCAGCAGCACACCCCTAGGGACTAGCGGGACGAGGAACACCGGGGAGCTGTTTTTT. This gives the protein CASSTPLGTSGTRNTGELFF.